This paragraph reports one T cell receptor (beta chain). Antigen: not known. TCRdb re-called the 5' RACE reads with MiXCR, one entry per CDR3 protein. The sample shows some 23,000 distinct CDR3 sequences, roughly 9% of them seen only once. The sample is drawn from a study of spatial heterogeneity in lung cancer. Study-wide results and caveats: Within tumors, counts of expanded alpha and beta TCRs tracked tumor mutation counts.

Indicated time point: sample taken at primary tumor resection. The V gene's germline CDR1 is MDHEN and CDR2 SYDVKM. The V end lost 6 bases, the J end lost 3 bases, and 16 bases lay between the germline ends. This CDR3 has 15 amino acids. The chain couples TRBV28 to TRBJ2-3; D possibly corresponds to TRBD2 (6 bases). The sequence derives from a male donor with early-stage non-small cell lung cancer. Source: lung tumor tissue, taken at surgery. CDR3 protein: CASRLERRATDTQYF. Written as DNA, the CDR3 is TGTGCCAGCAGATTGGAGAGGAGGGCTACAGATACGCAGTATTTT. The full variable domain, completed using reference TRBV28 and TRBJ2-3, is DVKVTQSSRYLVKRTGEKVFLECVQDMDHENMFWYRQDPGLGLRLIYFSYDVKMKEKGDIPEGYSVSREKKERFSLILESASTNQTSMYLCASRLERRATDTQYFGPGTRLTVL.